The rows below give T cell receptor beta chains drawn from one sample of a study of cytomegalovirus exposure and HLA in healthy donors. Using immunoSEQ multiplex PCR, the repertoire was profiled, and TCRdb retains in-frame clones only, with some absent. The sample gives some 150,000 clones, roughly 89% of which show up once; roughly 1.3% is in the top ten. The sample comprised PBMCs. These TCRs come from a woman aged 25 to 39 in good health and CMV-seronegative. CDR3s include the opening cysteine and the closing phenylalanine or tryptophan. A D gene is named only where the DNA matches it firmly. Size is omitted from some rows. Given values are once, few, many or a class for expanded clones.

TRBV5-1,TRBD2,NA,TRBJ2-2,TGCGCCAGCAGCTTCAGCGGGGGTGGCGGGGAGCTGTTTTTT,CASSFSGGGGELFF
TRBV27,TRBD1,NA,TRBJ2-1,TGTGCCAGCGGGGACAGGGGGCTCTACAATGAGCAGTTCTTC,CASGDRGLYNEQFF
TRBV7-9,NA,NA,TRBJ1-1,TGTGCCAGCAGTGGGGCCGACACTGAAGCTTTCTTT,CASSGADTEAFF
TRBV19,NA,once,TRBJ1-5,TGTGCCAGTAATCGACAGCTAAATCAGCCCCAGCATTTT,CASNRQLNQPQHF
TRBV23-1,NA,NA,TRBJ2-3,TGCGCCAGCAGTCAACCAGACTTCGGACCCTTTGGCAGGGTTGAAGATACGCAGTATTTT,CASSQPDFGPFGRVEDTQYF
TRBV5-6,NA,once,TRBJ2-3,TGTGCCAGCAGCCAAATCGGACAGAACACAGATACGCAGTATTTT,CASSQIGQNTDTQYF
TRBV27,TRBD1,NA,TRBJ1-5,TGTGCCAGCAGTTTTGGCAGGGGGGATCAGCCCCAGCATTTT,CASSFGRGDQPQHF
TRBV19,TRBD2,NA,TRBJ2-3,TGTGCCAGTAGTCTGCTAGCGGGGGCAATCACAGATACGCAGTATTTT,CASSLLAGAITDTQYF
TRBV5-1,NA,NA,TRBJ2-7,TGCGCCAGCAGCTTGGCAGGGTCCGCCCCCCTTTTC,CASSLAGSAPLF
TRBV6-1,NA,NA,TRBJ2-7,TGTGCCAGCAGGCCTCGGGACACCTCCTACGAGCAGTACTTC,CASRPRDTSYEQYF
TRBV19,NA,once,TRBJ1-5,TGTGCCAGTAGTATTACCCGGGAGCCCCAGCATTTT,CASSITREPQHF
TRBV2,NA,few,TRBJ1-2,TGTGCCAGCAGGGTTTCGGAGTATGGCTACACCTTC,CASRVSEYGYTF
TRBV5-1,NA,NA,TRBJ2-1,TGCGCCAGCAGCTTGGACGGGACTGATTACAATGAGCAGTTCTTC,CASSLDGTDYNEQFF
TRBV5-1,NA,NA,TRBJ2-7,TGCGCCAGCAGCCTCATCGGTAGGAGGTGGGGATTCTTTAATGAGTACTTC,CASSLIGRRWGFFNEYF
TRBV4-3,TRBD2,NA,TRBJ2-1,TGCGCCAGCAGCCAAGATATCCAGCGGGGATACAATGAGCAGTTCTTC,CASSQDIQRGYNEQFF
TRBV11-2,NA,few,TRBJ2-1,TGTGCCAGCAGCCTGACTCCTTTGAATGAGCAGTTCTTC,CASSLTPLNEQFF
TRBV5-1,TRBD1,NA,TRBJ2-7,TGCGCCAGCAGCCCCGGGACAGGGACCTACGAGCAGTACTTC,CASSPGTGTYEQYF
TRBV7-2,TRBD1,NA,TRBJ2-5,TGTGCCAGCAGCTCCATGGGACAGGGAGAAGAGACCCAGTACTTC,CASSSMGQGEETQYF
TRBV4-1,TRBD1,NA,TRBJ2-5,TGCGCCAGCAGCCAAGGGACAGGGAATATAGGACTACAAGAGACCCAGTACTTC,CASSQGTGNIGLQETQYF
TRBV4-2,NA,NA,TRBJ1-6,TGTGCCAGCAGCTCAGGGGTTGGTAATTCACCCCTCCACTTT,CASSSGVGNSPLHF
TRBV6-1,NA,NA,TRBJ1-2,TGTGCCAGCTCGGCAGGGTCGAACTATGGCTACACCTTC,CASSAGSNYGYTF
TRBV30,NA,NA,TRBJ2-7,TGTGCCTGGAGGGCCGCCCCGTGGGGAGACTACGAGCAGTACTTC,CAWRAAPWGDYEQYF
TRBV2,NA,NA,TRBJ2-7,TGTGCCAGCAGTGAGCCAGGTACCTCCTACGAGCAGTACTTC,CASSEPGTSYEQYF
TRBV19,NA,NA,TRBJ1-6,TGTGCCAGTAGTATAGATCGGGTGAGTAATTCACCCCTCCACTTT,CASSIDRVSNSPLHF